In this sample, the clone carrying this T cell receptor beta chain turned up a few times. Its antigen remains unidentified. This entry is derived from a study of T cells after yellow fever vaccination. Study-level background: Low-cell-number fractions were prepared with SMART-Seq v4 Ultra Low Input.

The study, taken as a whole, reports: Clonotype sharing between CD4 and CD8 compartments was small. Bulk-population clonotypes that are abundant could appear as contaminants in FACS-sorted repertoires.

Looked up from germline, CDR1 is SGHTA and CDR2 is FQGTGA. This CDR3 is built from 16 residues. The V and J ends lost 1 base and 2 bases respectively, with 13 bases between them. TCRdb fed the 5' RACE reads into MiXCR, producing one record per CDR3 protein. The sample has under 400,000 distinct CDR3 sequences; about an eighth are singletons. This TCR derives from a man between 18 and 29 years old who received the YFV17D yellow fever vaccine. The specimen was CD4+ T cells sorted from PBMCs, collected 15 days after the yellow fever booster vaccination. The chain links TRBV7-3 to TRBJ2-3, with D unresolved. As DNA, the CDR3 is TGTGCCAGCAGCTTAAACCCCGTGGGTAACACAGATACGCAGTATTTT. This sequence encodes CASSLNPVGNTDTQYF.